These T cell receptor beta chains were read from a single sample in a study of siplizumab effects on memory and regulatory T cells. Generated by immunoSEQ multiplex PCR, the TCRdb table keeps only in-frame clones and is missing some. The sample contains 100,000 to 120,000 clones, roughly 92% of which appear only once. The sample comprised CD4+ T cells sorted from blood. These receptor sequences come from a human donor in good health. Both conserved end residues are trimmed from each CDR3. D genes are given only for firm matches.

v_call: TRBV5-6
d_call: .
cdr3_aa: ASSSGLAAVYGYT

v_call: TRBV5-6
d_call: TRBD1
cdr3_aa: ASSRDSKGANEQF

v_call: TRBV9
d_call: .
cdr3_aa: ASSPQGSGANVLT

v_call: TRBV7-9
d_call: TRBD1
cdr3_aa: ASSPSGTGNQPQH

v_call: TRBV27
d_call: TRBD2
cdr3_aa: ASSLGLAGAGSYNEQF

v_call: TRBV2
d_call: TRBD1
cdr3_aa: ASSLRTGSDYEQY

v_call: TRBV5-1
d_call: TRBD1
cdr3_aa: ASSPTGQPVYGYT

v_call: TRBV5-4
d_call: TRBD1
cdr3_aa: ASSPGTGGWTAF

v_call: TRBV19
d_call: .
cdr3_aa: ASSRWGDPSYEQY

v_call: TRBV5-4
d_call: .
cdr3_aa: ASSLWGGHYGYT

v_call: TRBV9
d_call: TRBD2
cdr3_aa: ASSSGGGQITGELF

v_call: TRBV18
d_call: .
cdr3_aa: ASSPWADPRETQY

v_call: TRBV7-2
d_call: TRBD1
cdr3_aa: ASSLEAGGGQPQH

v_call: TRBV6-1
d_call: .
cdr3_aa: ASSGYGTGTYEQY

v_call: TRBV7-8
d_call: .
cdr3_aa: ASSRGLGRDTGELF

v_call: TRBV18
d_call: .
cdr3_aa: ASSPPMNTEAF

v_call: TRBV6-5
d_call: .
cdr3_aa: ASSYSTYEQY

v_call: TRBV7-2
d_call: TRBD2
cdr3_aa: ASTSSGSYNEQF

v_call: TRBV29-1
d_call: TRBD1
cdr3_aa: SVEVRGQGYYEQY

v_call: TRBV25-1
d_call: .
cdr3_aa: ASSESRHLNTEAF

v_call: TRBV5-6
d_call: .
cdr3_aa: ASSPYTGVDFRYNEQF

v_call: TRBV14
d_call: .
cdr3_aa: ASSPIGGYNEQF

v_call: TRBV21-1
d_call: .
cdr3_aa: ATEPRDRGKNIQY

v_call: TRBV5-1
d_call: .
cdr3_aa: ASSRETGELF

v_call: TRBV20-1
d_call: .
cdr3_aa: SASENTEAF

v_call: TRBV29-1
d_call: TRBD2
cdr3_aa: SVDGLAGVIETQY

v_call: TRBV6-4
d_call: TRBD2
cdr3_aa: ASSPGGRPDTQY

v_call: TRBV6-5
d_call: TRBD1
cdr3_aa: ASSWDRGPNEQY

v_call: TRBV6-5
d_call: .
cdr3_aa: ASSAVGFYGYT

v_call: TRBV29-1
d_call: TRBD2
cdr3_aa: SALSGGHSNVRTDTQY

v_call: TRBV19
d_call: TRBD1
cdr3_aa: ASGPGTGVYEQY

v_call: TRBV4-1
d_call: TRBD2
cdr3_aa: ASSQPRGAGETQY

v_call: TRBV5-1
d_call: .
cdr3_aa: ASKMGTPGSYEQY

v_call: TRBV2
d_call: .
cdr3_aa: ASSERDGVQY